Each of the 25 T cell receptor beta chains below was sequenced from the same sample in a study of a mutant IDH1 vaccine in newly diagnosed glioma (dated by TCRdb to 2020 to 2022). What these receptors recognize is not known. Library preparation employed the immunoSEQ multiplex PCR assay. TCRdb retrieved this table from immuneACCESS and kept in-frame rearrangements only. Not all clones are present; in checked studies, unresolved V genes account for under half, and no reason is known for the remainder. The sample table shows around 30,000 clones, and about 86% are seen once. About 11% of the sample is taken by the ten largest. This specimen's time point label, per the study, means: week 47, end of study. A 20-mer mutant IDH1 peptide at 300 micrograms in Montanide made up each vaccine dose, which was injected subcutaneously together with topical imiquimod. Sequencing was performed on PBMCs, taken from a glioma patient whose treatment included an IDH1 peptide vaccine. Receptor source: a woman aged 25-40 years with glioma.

In its sample, this clone was seen once. The V gene is TRBV2, the J gene TRBJ1-2, with D possibly matching TRBD1 (6 bases). CDR1 is SNHLY and CDR2 is FYNNEI in the germline V gene. V dropped 7 bases and J dropped 3 bases, with 24 bases sitting between them. The CDR3 has 17 residues. The CDR3 DNA reads TGTGCCAGCACCTTCCTAGGGGGGGGCGCGGGCTACTATGGCTACACCTTC. This gives the protein CASTFLGGGAGYYGYTF. The full variable domain, its missing parts supplied by reference TRBV2 and TRBJ1-2, is EPEVTQTPSHQVTQMGQEVILRCVPISNHLYFYWYRQILGQKVEFLVSFYNNEISEKSEIFDDQFSVERPDGSNFTLKIRSTKLEDSAMYFCASTFLGGGAGYYGYTFGSGTRLTVV.

The V and J genes are TRBV5-4 and TRBJ2-1; 7 positions agree with TRBD1. The CDR3 loop spans 15 amino acids. Losses at the gene ends were 0 bases for V and 6 bases for J; bases not matched to a gene: 6. The germline gives CDR1 SGHNT, CDR2 YYREEE (reference sequence). The CDR3, as DNA: TGTGCCAGCAGCTTGGACACAGGGGCCCTCAATGAGCAGTTCTTC. Its translation: CASSLDTGALNEQFF.

The chain is built from TRBV6-9 and TRBJ2-3, with D possibly being TRBD1 (6 bases). V gave up 6 bases and J gave up 4 bases, with 17 bases separating them. The V gene's germline CDR1 is MNHGY and CDR2 SVAAGI. The CDR3 runs 15 residues. The CDR3 here is CASRWLKGGPDTQYF. In DNA form, the CDR3 reads TGTGCCAGCAGGTGGCTGAAAGGGGGACCAGATACGCAGTATTTT.

This chain uses TRBV29-1 with TRBJ2-2; D remains unclear. Germline CDR1 and CDR2: SQVTM and ANQGSEA. The CDR3 covers 13 residues. Between the trimmed V and J ends, which lost 4 bases and 0 bases, there was a span of 6 bases. CDR3 sequence: CSVGAANTGELFF. The DNA for the CDR3 is TGCAGCGTTGGGGCGGCGAACACCGGGGAGCTGTTTTTT.

This clone was counted between two and nine times. The chain recombines TRBV2 with TRBJ1-2; 7 bases are shared with TRBD1. The CDR3 spans 13 residues. Per the germline V gene, CDR1 is SNHLY and CDR2 is FYNNEI. Trimming cost V 4 bases and J 4 bases; bases outside gene matches: 3. CDR3 nucleotides: TGTGCCAGCAGTGGTCCAGGGGGCTATGGCTACACCTTC. Translation: CASSGPGGYGYTF.

This clone is a singleton in its sample. The genes are TRBV29-1 and TRBJ2-7, with D tentatively TRBD2 (6 bases). CDR3 length: 15 amino acids. Germline-derived CDR1 and CDR2 are SQVTM and ANQGSEA. V was cut by 4 bases and J by 5 bases, with 21 bases left in between. The CDR3 region is CSVGESGVKFDEQYF. The CDR3 DNA reads as TGCAGCGTTGGTGAGTCGGGGGTGAAGTTCGACGAGCAGTACTTC.

The chain uses TRBV7-2 and TRBJ1-1; D remains unclear. V was shortened by 1 base and J by 8 bases, with 8 bases between the two germline ends. CDR1 and CDR2 from the germline V gene are SGHTA and FQGNSA. The CDR3 covers 12 residues. The CDR3 loop reads CASSLGTAEAFF. DNA of the CDR3: TGTGCCAGCAGCTTAGGGACGGCCGAAGCTTTCTTT. The whole variable domain, remainder taken from reference TRBV7-2 and TRBJ1-1, is GAGVSQSPSNKVTEKGKDVELRCDPISGHTALYWYRQSLGQGLEFLIYFQGNSAPDKSGLPSDRFSAERTGGSVSTLTIQRTQQEDSAVYLCASSLGTAEAFFGQGTRLTVV.

The chain is built from TRBV5-1 and TRBJ2-7; 7 bases agree with TRBD2. With V trimmed by 4 bases and J by 6 bases, 4 bases remained unmatched. This CDR3 has 12 residues. CDR1 SGHRS and CDR2 YFSETQ come from the germline V gene. In DNA form, the CDR3 reads TGCGCCAGCAGCAATGGGGGGGTCGAGCAGTACTTC. This codes for CASSNGGVEQYF.

This clone has just one count. The V call is TRBV5-6, the J call TRBJ2-5; 7 bases match TRBD1. This CDR3 is 15 amino acids long. Losses at the gene ends were 4 bases for V and 6 bases for J; bases not matched to a gene: 12. Germline V gene data show CDR1 as SGHDT and CDR2 as YYEEEE. The CDR3 is CASSPRQGLTQTQYF. CDR3 DNA: TGTGCCAGCAGCCCCAGACAGGGCCTGACTCAGACCCAGTACTTC. Full variable domain (outside the CDR3, taken from reference TRBV5-6 and TRBJ2-5): DAGVTQSPTHLIKTRGQQVTLRCSPKSGHDTVSWYQQALGQGPQFIFQYYEEEERQRGNFPDRFSGHQFPNYSSELNVNALLLGDSALYLCASSPRQGLTQTQYFGPGTRLLVL.

This chain connects TRBV6-6 to TRBJ2-2; TRBD1 is a possible D gene (5 bases). The CDR3 is 16 residues long. From germline, CDR1 is MNHNY and CDR2 SVGAGI (reference sequence). Trimming removed 4 bases at V and 3 bases at J, with 15 bases between. DNA for the CDR3: TGTGCCAGCAGTTGGTATCCCAGGGCGGACACCGGGGAGCTGTTTTTT. This codes for CASSWYPRADTGELFF.

This clone appeared a single time. V gene TRBV10-3 combines with J gene TRBJ2-1, with D perhaps matching TRBD2 (5 bases). Per the germline V gene, CDR1 is ENHRY and CDR2 is SYGVKD. V lost 7 bases, J lost 3 bases, and 7 bases lay in between. This CDR3 is built from 12 residues. Here the CDR3 reads CAINAGYNEQFF. The CDR3, as DNA: TGTGCCATCAACGCGGGCTACAATGAGCAGTTCTTC.

The genes are TRBV6-5 and TRBJ1-1; D not resolved. CDR3 length: 13 residues. V gave up 3 bases and J gave up 0 bases, with 5 bases separating them. CDR1 and CDR2 (germline): MNHEY, SVGAGI. The CDR3 nucleotides are TGTGCCAGCAGTTATCGCGTGAACACTGAAGCTTTCTTT. Protein product: CASSYRVNTEAFF.

This clone was picked up one time. The gene calls are TRBV4-3 and TRBJ1-6; TRBD1 agrees at 8 bases. CDR1 and CDR2 (germline): LGHNA, YSLEER. Trimming cost V 4 bases and J 13 bases; bases outside gene matches: 9. CDR3 length: 14 amino acids. The CDR3 DNA is TGCGCCAGCAGCCCAGCCCGGGACAGGCTCCCCCTCCACTTT. This sequence encodes CASSPARDRLPLHF.

This clone was detected only a few times. One junction end disagrees with the germline gene, perhaps due to a read error. V is TRBV7-7 and J is TRBJ1-5, with unresolved D. The germline V gene encodes CDR1 SSHAT and CDR2 FNYEAQ (reference sequence). The length of the CDR3 is 14 residues. The CDR3 DNA reads TGTGCTAGCAGCTTAGACGGAAGCAATCAGCCCCAGCATTTT. It translates to CASSLDGSNQPQHF. Supplemented by reference TRBV7-7 and TRBJ1-5, the full variable domain reads GAGVSQSPRYKVTKRGQDVTLRCDPISSHATLYWYQQALGQGPEFLTYFNYEAQPDKSGLPSDRFSAERPEGSISTLTIQRTEQRDSAMYRCASSLDGSNQPQHFGDGTRLSIL.

This chain links TRBV5-1 with TRBJ2-5; possibly TRBD1 for D (5 bases). The CDR3 contains 13 residues. V lost 1 base, J lost 7 bases, and 11 bases lay in between. From germline, CDR1 is SGHRS and CDR2 YFSETQ. The CDR3 coding sequence is TGCGCCAGCAGCTTGATCAGGGAAGGGACCCAGTACTTC. It translates to CASSLIREGTQYF. Combining the CDR3 with reference TRBV5-1 and TRBJ2-5 gives the whole variable domain KAGVTQTPRYLIKTRGQQVTLSCSPISGHRSVSWYQQTPGQGLQFLFEYFSETQRNKGNFPGRFSGRQFSNSRSEMNVSTLELGDSALYLCASSLIREGTQYFGPGTRLLVL.

This chain uses TRBV30 with TRBJ2-7; either TRBD1 or TRBD2 may fit D (5 bases each). Germline CDR1 reads GTSNPN; CDR2 reads SVGIG (reference sequence). The CDR3 spans 16 residues. Between the trimmed V and J ends, which lost 0 bases and 3 bases, there was a span of 18 bases. CDR3: CAWSVRFPGRYYEQYF. CDR3 nucleotides: TGTGCCTGGAGTGTACGGTTCCCGGGACGGTACTACGAGCAGTACTTC.

V usage is TRBV18 and J usage is TRBJ1-1; D is uncertain. The CDR3 is 13 residues long. The V end was cut by 6 bases, the J end by 5 bases, with 13 bases between. Germline CDR1 and CDR2: KGHSH and LQKENI. For the CDR3, the DNA is TGTGCCAGCTCGCTCGGACCCCGGACTGAAGCTTTCTTT. Its translation is CASSLGPRTEAFF.

This clone was seen a handful of times. The chain has TRBV5-1 and TRBJ1-3; TRBD1 aligns across 8 bases. The CDR3 loop spans 18 amino acids. The V gene's germline CDR1 is SGHRS and CDR2 YFSETQ. Unmatched junction bases numbered 15, after V lost 3 bases and J lost 4 bases. CDR3 DNA: TGCGCCAGCAGCTCCTCCACCACAGGGGGAATTTTAGGAAACACCATATATTTT. It codes for CASSSSTTGGILGNTIYF. Supplemented by reference TRBV5-1 and TRBJ1-3, the full variable domain reads KAGVTQTPRYLIKTRGQQVTLSCSPISGHRSVSWYQQTPGQGLQFLFEYFSETQRNKGNFPGRFSGRQFSNSRSEMNVSTLELGDSALYLCASSSSTTGGILGNTIYFGEGSWLTVV.

The genes are TRBV27 and TRBJ1-6, with D perhaps matching TRBD1 (6 bases). V was pared by 5 bases and J by 8 bases, with 31 bases between. Germline V gives CDR1 MNHEY, CDR2 SMNVEV (reference sequence). This CDR3 contains 20 residues. CDR3 protein: CASSHTGLRRLLSGDSPLHF. CDR3 bases: TGTGCCAGCAGTCACACAGGGTTAAGGAGACTCCTAAGTGGGGATTCACCCCTCCACTTT.

This chain links TRBV7-2 with TRBJ1-2; TRBD1 matches at 7 bases. The CDR3 sequence is 14 residues long. Germline V gives CDR1 SGHTA, CDR2 FQGNSA. V was pared by 5 bases and J by 4 bases, with 7 bases of the junction left unmatched. The CDR3 spells CASSRTGDPYGYTF. Here the CDR3 DNA reads TGTGCCAGCAGCAGAACAGGGGACCCCTATGGCTACACCTTC.

The chain uses TRBV7-2 and TRBJ1-1; D not resolved. The CDR3 extends over 14 amino acids. With 1 base removed from V and 11 bases from J, the gap between germline ends came to 17 bases. Per germline, CDR1 SGHTA and CDR2 FQGNSA. The CDR3 region has the DNA TGTGCCAGCAGCTTAGGGGCCTTGATGGGTACTGCTTTCTTT. Its protein is CASSLGALMGTAFF.

The J gene is TRBJ2-5, the V gene TRBV6-1, with 8 bases aligning to TRBD1. The CDR3 spans 14 residues. Germline V gives CDR1 MNHNS, CDR2 SASEGT. Unmatched junction bases numbered 6, after V lost 4 bases and J lost 5 bases. The DNA for the CDR3 is TGTGCCAGCAGTGGCCCAGGGGGCGGGGAGACCCAGTACTTC. This encodes CASSGPGGGETQYF.

This clone has a handful of counts. The chain employs TRBV19 and TRBJ1-5, with D perhaps TRBD1 (6 bases). The CDR3 has 15 residues. Trimming cost V 3 bases and J 2 bases, with 11 bases left between them. Germline CDR1 reads LNHDA; CDR2 reads SQIVND (reference sequence). The CDR3 loop reads CASSIEGGGNQPQHF. The CDR3 nucleotides are TGTGCCAGTAGTATTGAAGGGGGTGGCAATCAGCCCCAGCATTTT.

V gene TRBV2 combines with J gene TRBJ1-1; tentatively, D is TRBD1 (6 bases). Germline values: CDR1 SNHLY, CDR2 FYNNEI. The V end lost 5 bases, the J end lost 4 bases, and 17 bases lay between the germline ends. This CDR3 region has 15 residues. The CDR3 DNA follows: TGTGCCAGCAGTCACAGGGTTGGGAGCCTCACTGAAGCTTTCTTT. The encoded protein is CASSHRVGSLTEAFF.

This chain links TRBV5-1 with TRBJ2-5; D might be TRBD1 (5 bases). The length of the CDR3 is 15 residues. Germline CDR1 SGHRS, CDR2 YFSETQ. The V and J ends lost 0 bases and 4 bases respectively, with 13 bases between them. In DNA form, the CDR3 reads TGCGCCAGCAGCTTGGGGACAAAACCGGGAGAGACCCAGTACTTC. This sequence encodes CASSLGTKPGETQYF.